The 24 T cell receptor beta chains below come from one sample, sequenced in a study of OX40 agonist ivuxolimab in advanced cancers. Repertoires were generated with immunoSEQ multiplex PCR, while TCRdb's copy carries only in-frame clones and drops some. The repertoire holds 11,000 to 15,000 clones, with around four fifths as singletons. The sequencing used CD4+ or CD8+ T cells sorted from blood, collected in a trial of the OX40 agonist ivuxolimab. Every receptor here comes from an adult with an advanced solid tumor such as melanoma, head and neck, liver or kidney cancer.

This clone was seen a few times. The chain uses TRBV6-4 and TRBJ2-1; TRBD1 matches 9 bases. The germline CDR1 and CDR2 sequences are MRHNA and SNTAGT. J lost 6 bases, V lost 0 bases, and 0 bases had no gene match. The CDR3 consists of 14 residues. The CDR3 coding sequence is TGTGCCAGCAGTGACTCGACAGGGGGCAATGAGCAGTTCTTC. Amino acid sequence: CASSDSTGGNEQFF.

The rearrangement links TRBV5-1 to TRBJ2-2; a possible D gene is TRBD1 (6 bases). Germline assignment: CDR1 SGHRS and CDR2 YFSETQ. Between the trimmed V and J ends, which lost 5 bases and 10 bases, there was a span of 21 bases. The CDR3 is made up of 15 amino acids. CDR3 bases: TGCGCCAGCAGTTTTGCTACAGGGCTCGTGTTGGAGCTGTTTTTT. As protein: CASSFATGLVLELFF.

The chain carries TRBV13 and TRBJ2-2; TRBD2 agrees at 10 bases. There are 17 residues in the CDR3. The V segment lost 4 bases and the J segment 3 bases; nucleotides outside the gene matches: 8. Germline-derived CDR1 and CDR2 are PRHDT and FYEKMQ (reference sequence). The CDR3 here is CASSSSRLAGDTGELFF. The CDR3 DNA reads TGTGCCAGCAGCTCATCCCGGCTAGCGGGAGACACCGGGGAGCTGTTTTTT.

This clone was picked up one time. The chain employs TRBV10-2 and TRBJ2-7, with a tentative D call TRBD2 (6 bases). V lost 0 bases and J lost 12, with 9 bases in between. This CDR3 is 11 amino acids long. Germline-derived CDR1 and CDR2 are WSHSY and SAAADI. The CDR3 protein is CASSESGLTYF. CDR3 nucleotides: TGCGCCAGCAGTGAGTCGGGACTTACGTACTTC.

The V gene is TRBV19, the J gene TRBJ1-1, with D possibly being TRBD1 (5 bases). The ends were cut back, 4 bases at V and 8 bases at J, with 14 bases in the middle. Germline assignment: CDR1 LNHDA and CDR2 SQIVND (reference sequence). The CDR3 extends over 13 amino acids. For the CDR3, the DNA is TGTGCCAGTAGTACCCACCCTAGACAGGAAGCTTTCTTT. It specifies CASSTHPRQEAFF.

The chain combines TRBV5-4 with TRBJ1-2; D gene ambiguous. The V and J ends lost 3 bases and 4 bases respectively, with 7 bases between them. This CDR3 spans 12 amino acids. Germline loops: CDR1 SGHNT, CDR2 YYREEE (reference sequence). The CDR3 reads CASSSGAYGYTF. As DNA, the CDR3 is TGTGCCAGCAGCTCTGGAGCCTATGGCTACACCTTC.

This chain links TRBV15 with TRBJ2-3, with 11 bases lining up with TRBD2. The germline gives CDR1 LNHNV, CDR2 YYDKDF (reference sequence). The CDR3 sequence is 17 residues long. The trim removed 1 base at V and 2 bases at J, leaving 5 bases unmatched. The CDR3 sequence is CATSRVRLAGPTDTQYF. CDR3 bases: TGTGCCACCAGCAGAGTTCGACTAGCGGGGCCCACAGATACGCAGTATTTT.

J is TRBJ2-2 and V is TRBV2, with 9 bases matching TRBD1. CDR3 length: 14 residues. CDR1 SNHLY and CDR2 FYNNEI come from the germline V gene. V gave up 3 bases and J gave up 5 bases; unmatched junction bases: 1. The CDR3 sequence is CASSEGQGTGELFF. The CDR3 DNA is TGTGCCAGCAGTGAGGGACAGGGTACCGGGGAGCTGTTTTTT.

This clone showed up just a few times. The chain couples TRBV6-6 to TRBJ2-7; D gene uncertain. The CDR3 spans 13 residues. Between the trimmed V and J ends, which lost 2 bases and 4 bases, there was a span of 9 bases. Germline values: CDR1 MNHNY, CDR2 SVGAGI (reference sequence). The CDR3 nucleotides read TGTGCCAGCAGTTACGCCGACCTGTACGAGCAGTACTTC. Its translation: CASSYADLYEQYF.

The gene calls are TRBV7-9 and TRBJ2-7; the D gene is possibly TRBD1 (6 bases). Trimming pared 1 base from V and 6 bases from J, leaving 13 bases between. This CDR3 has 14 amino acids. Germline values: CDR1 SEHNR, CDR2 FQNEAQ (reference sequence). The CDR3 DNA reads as TGTGCCAGCAGCTTAGGGGCAGGGGAACCCGAGCAGTACTTC. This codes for CASSLGAGEPEQYF.

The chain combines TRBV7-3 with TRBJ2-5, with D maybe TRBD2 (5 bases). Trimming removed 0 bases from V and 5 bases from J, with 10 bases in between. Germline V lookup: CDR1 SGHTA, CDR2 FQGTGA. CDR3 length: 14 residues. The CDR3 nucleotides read TGTGCCAGCAGCTTAACTGGGCGAGGGGAGACCCAGTACTTC. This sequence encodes CASSLTGRGETQYF.

As DNA, the CDR3 is TGTGCCAGCAGCGGAGGCAGGGGTCGACACACTACCTACGAGCAGTACTTC. Its translation: CASSGGRGRHTTYEQYF. This chain joins TRBV13 and TRBJ2-5; D is perhaps TRBD1 (6 bases). The J call could be wrong; TRBJ2-7 is a better fit for the DNA end. This CDR3 has 17 amino acids. Germline values: CDR1 PRHDT, CDR2 FYEKMQ (reference sequence).

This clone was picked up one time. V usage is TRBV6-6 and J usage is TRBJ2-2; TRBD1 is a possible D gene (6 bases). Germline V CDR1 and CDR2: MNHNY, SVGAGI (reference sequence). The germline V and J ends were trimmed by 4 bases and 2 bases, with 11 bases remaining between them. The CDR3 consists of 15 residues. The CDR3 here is CASSFYRENTGELFF. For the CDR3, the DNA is TGTGCCAGCAGTTTCTACAGGGAAAACACCGGGGAGCTGTTTTTT.

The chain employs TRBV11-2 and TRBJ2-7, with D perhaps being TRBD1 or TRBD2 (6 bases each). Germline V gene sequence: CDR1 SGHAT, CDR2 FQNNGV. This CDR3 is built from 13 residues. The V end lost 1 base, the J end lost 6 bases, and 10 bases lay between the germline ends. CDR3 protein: CASSLGGGGEQYF. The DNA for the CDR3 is TGTGCCAGCAGCTTAGGAGGAGGGGGCGAGCAGTACTTC.

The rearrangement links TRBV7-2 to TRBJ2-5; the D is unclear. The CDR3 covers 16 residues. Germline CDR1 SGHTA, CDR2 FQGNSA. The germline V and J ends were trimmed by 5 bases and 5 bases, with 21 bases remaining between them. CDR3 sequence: CASSPLKGILRETQYF. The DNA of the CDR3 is TGTGCCAGCAGCCCCCTGAAGGGTATCCTCCGGGAGACCCAGTACTTC.

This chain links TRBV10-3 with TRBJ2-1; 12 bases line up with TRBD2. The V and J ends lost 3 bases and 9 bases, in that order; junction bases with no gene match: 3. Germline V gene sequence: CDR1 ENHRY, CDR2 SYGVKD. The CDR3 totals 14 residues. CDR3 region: CAISETSGRLEQFF. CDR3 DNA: TGTGCCATCAGTGAAACTAGCGGGAGGCTTGAGCAGTTCTTC.

The CDR3 protein is CASSLGAYGYTF. The CDR3 DNA reads TGTGCCAGCAGCTTAGGTGCTTATGGCTACACCTTC. V is TRBV7-9 and J is TRBJ1-2, with no clear D. CDR3 length: 12 amino acids. Deletions cut 1 base from V and 5 bases from J, with 5 bases between. The germline CDR1 and CDR2 sequences are SEHNR and FQNEAQ (reference sequence).

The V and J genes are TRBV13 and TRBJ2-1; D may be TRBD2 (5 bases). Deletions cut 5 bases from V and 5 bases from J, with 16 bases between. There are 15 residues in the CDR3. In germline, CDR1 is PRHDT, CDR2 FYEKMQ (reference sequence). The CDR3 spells CASSLVWGADNEQFF. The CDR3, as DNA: TGTGCCAGCAGCCTCGTATGGGGAGCCGACAATGAGCAGTTCTTC.

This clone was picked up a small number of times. The DNA of the CDR3 is TGTGCCAGCAGCCCTAAGATAAACGAGCAGTACTTC. Amino acid sequence: CASSPKINEQYF. This chain joins TRBV14 and TRBJ2-7; D not certain. Per the germline V gene, CDR1 is SGHDN and CDR2 is FVKESK. The V and J ends lost 4 bases and 5 bases respectively, with 9 bases between them. The length of the CDR3 is 12 residues.

CDR3 nucleotides: TGCAGCGTAAGGGGACAGGGTTACGAGCAGTACTTC. It encodes CSVRGQGYEQYF. This sequence joins TRBV29-1 and TRBJ2-7, with 9 bases identical to TRBD1. This CDR3 is built from 12 residues. In germline, CDR1 is SQVTM, CDR2 ANQGSEA. V shed 6 bases, J shed 4 bases, and the junction held 4 bases outside the gene matches.

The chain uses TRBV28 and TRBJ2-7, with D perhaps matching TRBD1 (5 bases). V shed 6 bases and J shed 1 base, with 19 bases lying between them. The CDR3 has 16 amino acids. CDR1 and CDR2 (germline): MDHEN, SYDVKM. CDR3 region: CASRNTRTTISYEQYF. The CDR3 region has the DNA TGTGCCAGCAGAAACACAAGGACAACGATATCCTACGAGCAGTACTTC.

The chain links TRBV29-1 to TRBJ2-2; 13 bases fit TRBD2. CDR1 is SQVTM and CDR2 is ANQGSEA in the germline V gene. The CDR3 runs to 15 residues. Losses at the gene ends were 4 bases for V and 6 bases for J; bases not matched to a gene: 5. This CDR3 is CSVVGLAGRAGELFF. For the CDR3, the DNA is TGCAGCGTTGTGGGACTAGCGGGAAGAGCCGGGGAGCTGTTTTTT.

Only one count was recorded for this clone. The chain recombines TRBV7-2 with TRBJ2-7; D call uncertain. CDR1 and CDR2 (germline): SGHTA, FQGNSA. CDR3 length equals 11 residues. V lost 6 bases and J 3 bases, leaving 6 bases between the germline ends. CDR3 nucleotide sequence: TGTGCCAGCAGGAATAACTACGAGCAGTACTTC. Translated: CASRNNYEQYF. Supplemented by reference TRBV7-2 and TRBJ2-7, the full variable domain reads GAGVSQSPSNKVTEKGKDVELRCDPISGHTALYWYRQSLGQGLEFLIYFQGNSAPDKSGLPSDRFSAERTGGSVSTLTIQRTQQEDSAVYLCASRNNYEQYFGPGTRLTVT.

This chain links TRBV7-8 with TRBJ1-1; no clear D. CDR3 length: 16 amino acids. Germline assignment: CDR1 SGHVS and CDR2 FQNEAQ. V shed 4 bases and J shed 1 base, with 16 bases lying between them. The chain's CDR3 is CASSSIGRSGNTEAFF. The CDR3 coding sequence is TGTGCCAGCAGCTCCATTGGGCGTTCAGGGAACACTGAAGCTTTCTTT.